The next 17 T cell receptor beta chains were all read from a single sample in a study of cytomegalovirus exposure and HLA in healthy donors. The primer mix had 60 Vbeta and 13 Jbeta primers. Measured with immunoSEQ multiplex PCR; TCRdb has only the in-frame clones, and not every one. The sample has tens of thousands of clones, approximately 79% seen once. The specimen was PBMCs. These receptors were collected from a man aged 25 to 40 in good health and CMV-seronegative.

This clone appeared a single time. The chain couples TRBV5-6 to TRBJ1-5, with 10 bases aligning to TRBD1. The ends lost 1 base at V and 6 bases at J; junction bases unmatched: 10. The germline gives CDR1 SGHDT, CDR2 YYEEEE. This CDR3 has 17 residues. CDR3 sequence: CASSLRGTGATIQPQHF. The DNA of the CDR3 is TGTGCCAGCAGCTTGAGGGGGACAGGGGCCACTATTCAGCCCCAGCATTTT.

The chain employs TRBV29-1 and TRBJ2-7; D perhaps matches TRBD2 (7 bases). CDR3 length: 14 residues. V shed 5 bases and J shed 5 bases, with 19 bases lying between them. The V gene's germline CDR1 is SQVTM and CDR2 ANQGSEA. The CDR3 spells CSVREGGANHEQYF. The CDR3 DNA is TGCAGCGTTAGGGAGGGGGGGGCCAATCACGAGCAGTACTTC.

The chain carries TRBV13 and TRBJ1-2; 11 bases fit TRBD1. Per germline, CDR1 PRHDT and CDR2 FYEKMQ (reference sequence). The CDR3 has 14 residues. V trimming: 3 bases; J trimming: 4 bases; junction bases outside the gene matches: 1. The CDR3 loop is CASSLGQGVYGYTF. DNA of the CDR3: TGTGCCAGCAGCTTGGGACAGGGGGTCTATGGCTACACCTTC.

This chain uses TRBV5-1 with TRBJ2-2; D possibly corresponds to TRBD1 (6 bases). Trimming cost V 3 bases and J 3 bases, with 12 bases left between them. Germline CDR1 is SGHRS and CDR2 is YFSETQ. The CDR3 totals 15 residues. The CDR3: CASSSQGKDTGELFF. The CDR3 DNA reads as TGCGCCAGCAGCTCGCAGGGGAAGGACACCGGGGAGCTGTTTTTT.

The chain is built from TRBV14 and TRBJ2-2; D is unresolved. Germline CDR1 and CDR2: SGHDN and FVKESK. The CDR3 has 13 amino acids. Trimming cost V 4 bases and J 6 bases, with 9 bases left between them. CDR3 amino acids: CASSPVRAGELFF. The CDR3 nucleotides are TGTGCCAGCAGCCCAGTTCGGGCCGGGGAGCTGTTTTTT.

The chain links TRBV27 to TRBJ1-2, with D unresolved. The CDR3 runs 13 residues. V gave up 3 bases and J gave up 3 bases, with 8 bases separating them. Germline V gene sequence: CDR1 MNHEY, CDR2 SMNVEV (reference sequence). The CDR3 loop reads CASSFADYYGYTF. The CDR3 nucleotides are TGTGCCAGCAGTTTTGCGGACTACTATGGCTACACCTTC.

This clone is a singleton in its sample. The chain has TRBV10-2 and TRBJ2-1; 11 nucleotides line up with TRBD1. The CDR3 consists of 17 residues. The germline CDR1 and CDR2 sequences are WSHSY and SAAADI. V trimming: 4 bases; J trimming: 5 bases; junction bases outside the gene matches: 10. CDR3 sequence (DNA): TGCGCCAGCAGTGGGGACAGGGGGTGGTGGGTGGACAATGAGCAGTTCTTC. This codes for CASSGDRGWWVDNEQFF.

The V and J genes are TRBV19 and TRBJ1-1, with D possibly TRBD1 on 5 matching bases. Trimming took off 1 base at V and 5 bases at J, with 11 bases between the two ends. This CDR3 is 14 amino acids long. Germline values: CDR1 LNHDA, CDR2 SQIVND (reference sequence). This CDR3 is CASSIGEGVTEAFF. The DNA for the CDR3 is TGTGCCAGTAGTATAGGGGAAGGGGTTACTGAAGCTTTCTTT. Supplemented by reference TRBV19 and TRBJ1-1, the full variable domain reads DGGITQSPKYLFRKEGQNVTLSCEQNLNHDAMYWYRQDPGQGLRLIYYSQIVNDFQKGDIAEGYSVSREKKESFPLTVTSAQKNPTAFYLCASSIGEGVTEAFFGQGTRLTVV.

The chain has TRBV5-1 and TRBJ2-5; unclear D gene. The CDR3 is 13 amino acids. V lost 0 bases and J 1 base, leaving 4 bases between the germline ends. Germline CDR1 and CDR2: SGHRS and YFSETQ. The CDR3 bases are TGCGCCAGCAGCTTGGCCATCCAAGAGACCCAGTACTTC. This codes for CASSLAIQETQYF.

The genes are TRBV10-3 and TRBJ1-1; the D gene is possibly TRBD1 (6 bases). CDR1 ENHRY and CDR2 SYGVKD come from the germline V gene. The CDR3 extends over 17 amino acids. With 7 bases removed from V and 5 bases from J, the gap between germline ends came to 26 bases. The CDR3 region has the DNA TGTGCCATCAAAGGGGGGGGGACGGAGGCTACGCGGACTGAAGCTTTCTTT. Amino acid sequence: CAIKGGGTEATRTEAFF.

The chain recombines TRBV6-5 with TRBJ1-1; TRBD1 agrees at 9 bases. V lost 6 bases, J lost 5 bases, and 7 bases stayed unmatched. The CDR3 has 14 amino acids. CDR1 and CDR2 from the germline V gene are MNHEY and SVGAGI. CDR3 sequence reads: CASSPHGQGTEAFF. The DNA of the CDR3 is TGTGCCAGCAGCCCCCATGGACAGGGGACTGAAGCTTTCTTT.

The rearrangement uses TRBV28 and TRBJ1-5; tentative D call: TRBD1 (6 bases). The CDR3 is made up of 15 amino acids. Germline V gene lookup returns CDR1 MDHEN and CDR2 SYDVKM. The V end was cut by 5 bases, the J end by 0 bases, with 11 bases between. CDR3 region: CASSPGQISNQPQHF. The CDR3 nucleotides read TGTGCCAGCAGTCCCGGACAGATTAGCAATCAGCCCCAGCATTTT.

The chain combines TRBV20-1 with TRBJ2-3, with D possibly matching TRBD2 (5 bases). The CDR3 has 10 residues. V was shortened by 5 bases and J by 7 bases, with 7 bases between the two germline ends. Germline-derived CDR1 and CDR2 are DFQATT and SNEGSKA (reference sequence). CDR3 DNA sequence: TGCAGTGCTGGGAGTCATACGCAGTATTTT. Translated, it gives CSAGSHTQYF.

The chain combines TRBV27 with TRBJ2-5; TRBD1 matches 7 bases. The V and J ends lost 0 bases and 5 bases, in that order; junction bases with no gene match: 15. CDR3 length: 18 amino acids. Germline V gene sequence: CDR1 MNHEY, CDR2 SMNVEV (reference sequence). CDR3 sequence (DNA): TGTGCCAGCAGTTTATCATCGTGTGATCGTTGCAGGGGGGAGACCCAGTACTTC. It yields the protein CASSLSSCDRCRGETQYF.

The chain is built from TRBV23-1 and TRBJ1-5, with D maybe TRBD1 (6 bases). Being an ORF, TRBV23-1 has a function that is uncertain. The CDR3 is 17 residues long. Between the trimmed V and J ends, which lost 5 bases and 0 bases, there was a span of 17 bases. The CDR3 DNA follows: TGCGCCAGCAGTTACGCCGCCAGACAGGATAGCAATCAGCCCCAGCATTTT. It translates to CASSYAARQDSNQPQHF.

The gene calls are TRBV2 and TRBJ2-5, with D uncertain. The V end lost 6 bases, the J end lost 4 bases, and 9 bases lay between the germline ends. Germline V gene lookup returns CDR1 SNHLY and CDR2 FYNNEI. The CDR3 is made up of 12 amino acids. The chain's CDR3 is CASSQNRETQYF. CDR3 nucleotide sequence: TGTGCCAGCAGCCAGAACAGAGAGACCCAGTACTTC.

A single count supports this clone. This chain links TRBV5-4 with TRBJ2-5, with 11 bases lining up with TRBD2. Germline V gene lookup returns CDR1 SGHNT and CDR2 YYREEE (reference sequence). V shed 2 bases and J 5 bases; nucleotides not matched to a gene: 5. This CDR3 comprises 15 residues. CDR3 nucleotide sequence: TGTGCCAGCAGCTTTATAGCGGGGGGGCAGGAGACCCAGTACTTC. Residues: CASSFIAGGQETQYF. Based on the CDR3 plus reference TRBV5-4 and TRBJ2-5, the full variable domain is ETGVTQSPTHLIKTRGQQVTLRCSSQSGHNTVSWYQQALGQGPQFIFQYYREEENGRGNFPPRFSGLQFPNYSSELNVNALELDDSALYLCASSFIAGGQETQYFGPGTRLLVL.